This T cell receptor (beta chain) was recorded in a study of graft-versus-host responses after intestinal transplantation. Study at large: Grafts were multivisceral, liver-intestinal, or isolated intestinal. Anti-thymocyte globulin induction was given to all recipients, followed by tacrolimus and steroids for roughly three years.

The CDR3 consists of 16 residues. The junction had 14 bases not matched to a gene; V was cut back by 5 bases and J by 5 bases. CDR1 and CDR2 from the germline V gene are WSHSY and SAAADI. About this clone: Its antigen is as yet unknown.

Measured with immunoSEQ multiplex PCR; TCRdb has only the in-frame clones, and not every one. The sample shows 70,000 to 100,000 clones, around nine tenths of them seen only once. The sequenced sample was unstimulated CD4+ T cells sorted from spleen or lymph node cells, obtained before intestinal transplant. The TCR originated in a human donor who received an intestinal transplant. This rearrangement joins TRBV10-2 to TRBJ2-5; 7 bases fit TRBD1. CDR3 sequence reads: CASSPIRQGLGETQYF. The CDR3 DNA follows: TGCGCCAGCAGTCCAATCCGACAGGGATTGGGGGAGACCCAGTACTTC.